This TCR beta chain stems from a study of CD8 T cells in ankylosing spondylitis. Study-wide results and caveats: Reported data indicate significant enrichment of disease-linked clones within matched ankylosing spondylitis synovial fluid.

Of note for this clonotype: Its target is not known.

The CDR3 spans 15 residues. The V gene end was trimmed by 4 bases and the J gene end by 1 base; junction bases not matched to a gene: 5. From germline, CDR1 is SGHRS and CDR2 YFSETQ. Making the TCR beta libraries involved quantitative 5'-RACE with molecular barcodes. Via MiXCR, TCRdb re-called the 5' RACE reads, giving one row per CDR3 protein. In the table there are approximately 300,000 distinct CDR3 sequences, around 20% of which are singletons. The specimen was blood, either unsorted or a sorted T cell fraction (not recorded which). This chain connects TRBV5-1 to TRBJ1-1, with 9 bases lining up with TRBD1. The source is a female donor with ankylosing spondylitis or in good health (not recorded which). The CDR3 sequence is CASSPRTGENTEAFF. CDR3 sequence (DNA): TGCGCCAGCAGCCCAAGGACAGGGGAGAACACTGAAGCTTTCTTT.